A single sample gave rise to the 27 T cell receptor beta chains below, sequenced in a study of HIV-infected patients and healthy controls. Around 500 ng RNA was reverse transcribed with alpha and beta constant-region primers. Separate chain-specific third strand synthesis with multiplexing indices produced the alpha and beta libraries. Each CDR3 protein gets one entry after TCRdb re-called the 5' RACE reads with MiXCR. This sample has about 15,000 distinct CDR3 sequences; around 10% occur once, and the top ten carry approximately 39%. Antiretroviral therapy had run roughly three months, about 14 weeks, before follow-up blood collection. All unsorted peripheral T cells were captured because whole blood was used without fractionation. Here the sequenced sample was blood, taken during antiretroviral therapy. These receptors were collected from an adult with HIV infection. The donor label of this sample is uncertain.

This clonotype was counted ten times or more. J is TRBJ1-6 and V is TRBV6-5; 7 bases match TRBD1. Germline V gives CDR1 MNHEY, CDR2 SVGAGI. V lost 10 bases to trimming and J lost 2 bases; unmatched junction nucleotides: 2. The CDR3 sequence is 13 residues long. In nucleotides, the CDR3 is TGTGCCACCCAGGGGGCCTATAATTCACCCCTCCACTTT. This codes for CATQGAYNSPLHF.

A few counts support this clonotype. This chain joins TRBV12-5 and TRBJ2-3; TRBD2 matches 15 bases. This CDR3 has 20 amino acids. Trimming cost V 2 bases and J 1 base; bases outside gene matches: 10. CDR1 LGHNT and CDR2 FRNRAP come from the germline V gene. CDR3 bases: TGTGCTAGTGGTTTGCCACCGGGACTAGCGGGAGGTAGGGGCACAGATACGCAGTATTTT. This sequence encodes CASGLPPGLAGGRGTDTQYF.

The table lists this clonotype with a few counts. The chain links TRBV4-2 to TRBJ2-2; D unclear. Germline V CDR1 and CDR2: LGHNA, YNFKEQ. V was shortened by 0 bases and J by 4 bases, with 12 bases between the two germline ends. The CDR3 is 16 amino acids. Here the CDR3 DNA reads TGTGCCAGCAGCCAAGAAGGGCAGGTGGGCACCGGGGAGCTGTTTTTT. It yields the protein CASSQEGQVGTGELFF.

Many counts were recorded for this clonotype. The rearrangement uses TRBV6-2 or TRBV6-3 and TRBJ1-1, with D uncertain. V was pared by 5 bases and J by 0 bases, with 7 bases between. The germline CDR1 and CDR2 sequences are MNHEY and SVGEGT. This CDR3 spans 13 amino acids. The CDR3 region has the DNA TGTGCCAGCAGTCTGACGCTGAACACTGAAGCTTTCTTT. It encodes CASSLTLNTEAFF.

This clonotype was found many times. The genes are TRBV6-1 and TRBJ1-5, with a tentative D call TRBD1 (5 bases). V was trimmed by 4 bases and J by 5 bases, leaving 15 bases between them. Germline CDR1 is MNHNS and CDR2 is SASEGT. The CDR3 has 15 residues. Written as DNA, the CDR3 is TGTGCCAGCAGTGGTCTAGCAGGGAGGGATCAGCCCCAGCATTTT. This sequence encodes CASSGLAGRDQPQHF.

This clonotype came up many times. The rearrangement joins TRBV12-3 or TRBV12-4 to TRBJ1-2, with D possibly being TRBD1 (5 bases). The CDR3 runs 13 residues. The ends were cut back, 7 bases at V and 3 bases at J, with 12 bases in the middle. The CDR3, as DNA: TGTGCCAGCACGCCGGGGCCCTACTATGGCTACACCTTC. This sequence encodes CASTPGPYYGYTF.

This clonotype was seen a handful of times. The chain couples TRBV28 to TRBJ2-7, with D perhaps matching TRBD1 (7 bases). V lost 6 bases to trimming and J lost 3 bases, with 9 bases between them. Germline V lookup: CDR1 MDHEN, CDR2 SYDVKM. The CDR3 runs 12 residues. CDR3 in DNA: TGTGCCAGCAGCCAGGGGGGCTACGAGCAGTACTTC. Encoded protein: CASSQGGYEQYF.

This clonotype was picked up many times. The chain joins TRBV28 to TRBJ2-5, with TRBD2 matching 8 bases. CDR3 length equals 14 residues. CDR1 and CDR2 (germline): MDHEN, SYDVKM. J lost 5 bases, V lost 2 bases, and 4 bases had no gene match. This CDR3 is CASSLGLAAETQYF. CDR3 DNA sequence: TGTGCCAGCAGTTTAGGACTAGCAGCGGAGACCCAGTACTTC.

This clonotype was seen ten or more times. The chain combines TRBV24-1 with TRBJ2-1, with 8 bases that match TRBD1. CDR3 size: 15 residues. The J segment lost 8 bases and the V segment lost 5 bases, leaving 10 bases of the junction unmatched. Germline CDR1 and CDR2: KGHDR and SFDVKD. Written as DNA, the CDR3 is TGTGCCACCAGTGGTGCGGCAGGGGGCCTAGATGAGCAGTTCTTC. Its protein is CATSGAAGGLDEQFF.

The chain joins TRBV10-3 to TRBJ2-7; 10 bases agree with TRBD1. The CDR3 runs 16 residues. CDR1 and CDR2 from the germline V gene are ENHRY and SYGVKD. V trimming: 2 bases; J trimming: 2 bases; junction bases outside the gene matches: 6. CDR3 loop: CAISEGGTGAAYEQYF. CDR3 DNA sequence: TGTGCCATCAGTGAGGGAGGGACAGGGGCCGCCTACGAGCAGTACTTC.

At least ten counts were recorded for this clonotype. The CDR3 reads CASSSLRGNTDTQYF. CDR3 in DNA: TGTGCCAGCAGTTCCCTGCGGGGGAACACAGATACGCAGTATTTT. The rearrangement uses TRBV6-6 and TRBJ2-3, with TRBD2 matching over 7 bases. The CDR3 sequence is 15 residues long. V lost 4 bases, J lost 2 bases, and 6 bases stayed unmatched. The germline V gene has CDR1 MNHNY and CDR2 SVGAGI (reference sequence).

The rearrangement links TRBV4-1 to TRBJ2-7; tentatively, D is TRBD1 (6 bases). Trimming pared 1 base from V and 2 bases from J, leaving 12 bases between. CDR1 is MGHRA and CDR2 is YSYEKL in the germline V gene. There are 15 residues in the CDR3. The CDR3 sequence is CASSQGDTETYEQYF. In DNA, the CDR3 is TGCGCCAGCAGCCAAGGGGACACAGAAACCTACGAGCAGTACTTC.

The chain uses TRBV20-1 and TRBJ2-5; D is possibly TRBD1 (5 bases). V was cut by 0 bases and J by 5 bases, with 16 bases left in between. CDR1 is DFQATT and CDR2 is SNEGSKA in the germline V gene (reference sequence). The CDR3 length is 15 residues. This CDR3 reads CSARDRGQVVETQYF. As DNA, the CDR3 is TGCAGTGCTAGAGATAGGGGCCAGGTTGTTGAGACCCAGTACTTC.

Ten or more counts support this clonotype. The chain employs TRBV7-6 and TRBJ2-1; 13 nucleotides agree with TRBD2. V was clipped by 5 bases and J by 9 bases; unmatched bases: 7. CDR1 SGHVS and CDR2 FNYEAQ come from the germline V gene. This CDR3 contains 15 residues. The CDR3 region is CASSPPRLAGGEQFF. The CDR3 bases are TGTGCCAGCAGCCCTCCGAGACTAGCGGGAGGTGAGCAGTTCTTC.

CDR3 in DNA: TGTGCCACCTACGGCCGGCCTGGGACTGAAGCTTTCTTT. It specifies CATYGRPGTEAFF. The V gene is TRBV6-5, the J gene TRBJ1-1; no reliable D call. The germline V gene has CDR1 MNHEY and CDR2 SVGAGI. The germline V and J ends were trimmed by 10 bases and 5 bases, with 17 bases remaining between them. CDR3 size: 13 residues.

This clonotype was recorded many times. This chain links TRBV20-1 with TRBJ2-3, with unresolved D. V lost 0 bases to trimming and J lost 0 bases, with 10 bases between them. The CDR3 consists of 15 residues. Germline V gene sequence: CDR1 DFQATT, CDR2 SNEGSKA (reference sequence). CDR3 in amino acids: CSARDPIASTDTQYF. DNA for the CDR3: TGCAGTGCTAGAGATCCTATAGCTAGCACAGATACGCAGTATTTT.

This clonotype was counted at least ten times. CDR3 protein: CASSFRVRETQYF. The DNA for the CDR3 is TGTGCCAGCAGTTTCAGGGTGCGGGAGACCCAGTACTTC. The chain joins TRBV7-2 to TRBJ2-5; TRBD1 is a possible D gene (5 bases). The germline V and J ends were trimmed by 6 bases and 5 bases, with 13 bases remaining between them. The CDR3 extends over 13 amino acids. Germline V gene lookup returns CDR1 SGHTA and CDR2 FQGNSA.

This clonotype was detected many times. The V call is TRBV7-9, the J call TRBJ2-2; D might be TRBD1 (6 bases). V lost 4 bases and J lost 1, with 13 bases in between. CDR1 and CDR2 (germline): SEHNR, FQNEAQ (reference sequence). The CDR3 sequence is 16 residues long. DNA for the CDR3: TGTGCCAGCAGCTCAGCACACAGGGAGAACACCGGGGAGCTGTTTTTT. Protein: CASSSAHRENTGELFF.

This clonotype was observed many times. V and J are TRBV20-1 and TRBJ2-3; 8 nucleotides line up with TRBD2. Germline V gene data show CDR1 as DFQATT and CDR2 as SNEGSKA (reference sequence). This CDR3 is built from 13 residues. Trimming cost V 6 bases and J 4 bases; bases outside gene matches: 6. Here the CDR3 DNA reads TGCAGTGCCGGCTCGGGGGGGCCAGATACGCAGTATTTT. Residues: CSAGSGGPDTQYF.

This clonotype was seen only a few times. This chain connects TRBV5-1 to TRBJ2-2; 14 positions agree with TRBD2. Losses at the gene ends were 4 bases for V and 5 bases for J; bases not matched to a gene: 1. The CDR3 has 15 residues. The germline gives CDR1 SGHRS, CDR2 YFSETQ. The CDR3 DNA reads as TGCGCCAGCAGCAGGACTAGCGGGAGGACCGGGGAGCTGTTTTTT. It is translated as CASSRTSGRTGELFF.

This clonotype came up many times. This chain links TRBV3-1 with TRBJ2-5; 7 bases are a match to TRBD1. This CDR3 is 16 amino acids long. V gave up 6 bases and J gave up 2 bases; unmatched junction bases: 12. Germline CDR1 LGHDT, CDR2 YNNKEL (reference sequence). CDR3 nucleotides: TGTGCCAGCAGGGGTATCGAAGACAGGGCGCAAGAGACCCAGTACTTC. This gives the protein CASRGIEDRAQETQYF.

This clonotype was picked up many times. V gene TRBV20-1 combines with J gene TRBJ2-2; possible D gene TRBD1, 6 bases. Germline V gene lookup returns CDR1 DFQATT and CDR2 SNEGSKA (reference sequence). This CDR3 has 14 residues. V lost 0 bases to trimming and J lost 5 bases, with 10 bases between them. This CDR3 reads CSAREAGATGELFF. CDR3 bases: TGCAGTGCTAGAGAGGCAGGGGCTACCGGGGAGCTGTTTTTT.

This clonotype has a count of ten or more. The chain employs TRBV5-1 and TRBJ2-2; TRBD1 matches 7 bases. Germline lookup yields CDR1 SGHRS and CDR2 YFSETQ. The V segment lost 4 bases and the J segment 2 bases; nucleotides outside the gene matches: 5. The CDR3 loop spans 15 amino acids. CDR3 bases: TGCGCCAGCAGCGTGAGACAGGGCAACACCGGGGAGCTGTTTTTT. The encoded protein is CASSVRQGNTGELFF.

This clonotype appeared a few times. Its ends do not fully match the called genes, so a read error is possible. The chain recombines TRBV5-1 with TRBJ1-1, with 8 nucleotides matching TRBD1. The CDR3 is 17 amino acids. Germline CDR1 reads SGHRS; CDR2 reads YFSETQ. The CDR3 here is CASSLGYRTGLNTEAFF. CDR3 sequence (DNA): TGCGCCAGCAGCTTGGGGTACCGGACAGGGTTGAATACTGAAGCTTTCTTT.

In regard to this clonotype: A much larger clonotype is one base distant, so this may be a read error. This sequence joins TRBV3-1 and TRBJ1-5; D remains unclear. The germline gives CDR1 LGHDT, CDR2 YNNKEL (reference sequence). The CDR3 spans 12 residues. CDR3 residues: CASSPKVGRVRF. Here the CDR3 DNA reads TGTGCCAGCAGCCCGAAGGTAGGCCGAGTCCGTTTT.

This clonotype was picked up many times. The CDR3 DNA sequence: TGTGCCAGTAGTATGGGTACAGGGAATCAGCCCCAGCATTTT. This gives the protein CASSMGTGNQPQHF. V usage is TRBV19 and J usage is TRBJ1-5, with a tentative D call TRBD1 (6 bases). CDR1 and CDR2 (germline): LNHDA, SQIVND (reference sequence). The CDR3 runs 14 residues. The V and J ends lost 3 bases and 4 bases respectively, with 10 bases between them.

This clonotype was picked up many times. DNA of the CDR3: TGTGCCAGCAGTTTAGACAGCTCCTACGAGCAGTACTTC. Protein product: CASSLDSSYEQYF. The J gene is TRBJ2-7, the V gene TRBV28, with TRBD1 as a possible D gene (5 bases). The CDR3 length is 13 residues. The germline gives CDR1 MDHEN, CDR2 SYDVKM. Trimming took off 2 bases at V and 0 bases at J, with 5 bases between the two ends.